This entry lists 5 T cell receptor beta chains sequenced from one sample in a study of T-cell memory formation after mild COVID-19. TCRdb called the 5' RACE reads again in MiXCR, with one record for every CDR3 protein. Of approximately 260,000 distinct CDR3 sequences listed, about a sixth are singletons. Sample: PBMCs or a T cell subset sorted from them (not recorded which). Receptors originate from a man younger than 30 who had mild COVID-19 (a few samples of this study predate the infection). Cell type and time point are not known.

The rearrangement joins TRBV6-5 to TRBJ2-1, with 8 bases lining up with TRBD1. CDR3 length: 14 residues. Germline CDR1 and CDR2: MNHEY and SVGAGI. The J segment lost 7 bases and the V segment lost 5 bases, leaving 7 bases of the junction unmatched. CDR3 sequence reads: CASSLRGHRNEQFF. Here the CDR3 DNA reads TGTGCCAGCAGTCTCAGGGGGCATCGTAATGAGCAGTTCTTC.

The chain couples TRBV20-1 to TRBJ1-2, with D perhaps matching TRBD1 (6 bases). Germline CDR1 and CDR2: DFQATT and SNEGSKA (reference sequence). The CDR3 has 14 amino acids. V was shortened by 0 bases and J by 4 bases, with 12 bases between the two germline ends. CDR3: CSARDDGGSYGYTF. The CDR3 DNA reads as TGCAGTGCTAGAGATGACGGGGGCAGCTATGGCTACACCTTC.

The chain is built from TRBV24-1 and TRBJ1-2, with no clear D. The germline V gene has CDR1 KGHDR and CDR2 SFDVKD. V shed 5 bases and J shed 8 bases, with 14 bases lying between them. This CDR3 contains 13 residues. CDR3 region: CATSVPGSEGYTF. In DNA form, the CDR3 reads TGTGCCACCAGTGTGCCGGGGAGTGAGGGCTACACCTTC.

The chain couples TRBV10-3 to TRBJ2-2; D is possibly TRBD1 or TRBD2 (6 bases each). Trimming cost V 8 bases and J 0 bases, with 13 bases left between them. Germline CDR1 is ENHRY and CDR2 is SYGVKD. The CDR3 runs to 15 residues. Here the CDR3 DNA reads TGTGCCATCCTTGGCGGGACAACGAACACCGGGGAGCTGTTTTTT. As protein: CAILGGTTNTGELFF.

The CDR3 here is CASSLDGGFETQYF. CDR3 DNA: TGCGCCAGCAGCTTGGATGGGGGGTTTGAGACCCAGTACTTC. The chain has TRBV5-1 and TRBJ2-5; D perhaps matches TRBD2 (6 bases). The CDR3 has 14 residues. Trimming stripped 0 bases from V and 5 bases from J, with 11 bases between. The germline gives CDR1 SGHRS, CDR2 YFSETQ.